This T cell receptor (beta chain) was sequenced in a study of cytomegalovirus exposure and HLA in healthy donors. Notes on the study in general: Researchers reportedly found TCR beta sequences accurately predicted most subjects' HLA-A and HLA-B alleles. The study designated fewer than 200 TCR beta chains cytomegalovirus-associated. Follow-up analysis found HLA locus-dependent TCR association rates, highest for DRB1 and lowest for HLA-C. More than 15,000 TCR beta sequences were associated with HLA alleles at 0.05 false discovery rate in a later analysis.

Primers: 60 Vbeta forward and 13 Jbeta reverse. TCRdb's copy holds only in-frame clones and misses some; the assay was immunoSEQ multiplex PCR. This table holds 150,000 to 200,000 clones, about 75% found once. This CDR3 is built from 13 residues. Per germline, CDR1 ENHRY and CDR2 SYGVKD. V trimming: 6 bases; J trimming: 8 bases; junction bases outside the gene matches: 3. Only a few counts were recorded for this clone. The antigen is unknown. The source is a male donor in good health and CMV-seropositive. V gene TRBV10-3 combines with J gene TRBJ1-6, with 8 bases identical to TRBD1. Sequencing used PBMCs. DNA for the CDR3: TGTGCCATCAGGGACAGGGTAGATTCACCCCTCCACTTT. Translated: CAIRDRVDSPLHF.